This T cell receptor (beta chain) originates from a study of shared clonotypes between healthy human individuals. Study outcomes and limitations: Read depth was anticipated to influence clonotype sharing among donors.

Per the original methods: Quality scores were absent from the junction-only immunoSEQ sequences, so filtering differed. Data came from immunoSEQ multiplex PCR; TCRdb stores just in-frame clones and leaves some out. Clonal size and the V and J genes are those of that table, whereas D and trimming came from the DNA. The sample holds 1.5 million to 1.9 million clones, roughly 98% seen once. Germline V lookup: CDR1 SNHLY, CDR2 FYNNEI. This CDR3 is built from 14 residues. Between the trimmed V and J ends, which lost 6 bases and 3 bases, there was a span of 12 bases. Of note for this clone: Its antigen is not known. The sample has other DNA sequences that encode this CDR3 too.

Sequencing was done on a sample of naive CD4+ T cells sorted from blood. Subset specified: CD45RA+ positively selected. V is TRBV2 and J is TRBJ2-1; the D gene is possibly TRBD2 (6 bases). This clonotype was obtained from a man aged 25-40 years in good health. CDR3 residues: CASSTGTFYNEQFF. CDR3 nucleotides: TGTGCCAGCAGCACCGGGACTTTCTACAATGAGCAGTTCTTC.